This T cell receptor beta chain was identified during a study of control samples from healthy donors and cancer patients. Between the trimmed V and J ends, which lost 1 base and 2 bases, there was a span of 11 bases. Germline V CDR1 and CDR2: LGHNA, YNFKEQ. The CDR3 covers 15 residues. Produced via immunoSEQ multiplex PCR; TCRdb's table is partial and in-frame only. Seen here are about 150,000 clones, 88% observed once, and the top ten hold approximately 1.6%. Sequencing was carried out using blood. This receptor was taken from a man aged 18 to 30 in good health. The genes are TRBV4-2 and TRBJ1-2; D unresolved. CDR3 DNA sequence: TGTGCCAGCAGCCAAGCCCCATCCCGGAACTATGGCTACACCTTC. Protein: CASSQAPSRNYGYTF.